This TCR beta chain was documented in a study of OX40 agonist ivuxolimab in advanced cancers. Study outcomes and limitations: Some of the lowest clonal expansion was seen in partial responders at 0.1-3.0 mg/kg. On average, CD8+ T cells showed a greater number of expanded clones than CD4+. Not determined was the antigen specificity of the expanded peripheral T cells.

CDR1 is SGHVS, CDR2 FNYEAQ, per germline. This CDR3 spans 16 amino acids. Autoimmune disease history or systemic immunosuppression led to patient exclusion. Note on this clone: Its specificity is unknown. Sequence at one end of the junction differs from germline and may be a read error.

Method: immunoSEQ multiplex PCR; TCRdb's copy keeps in-frame clones and lacks some. The sample comprises fewer than 25,000 clones, nearly 85% of which are singletons, and 40% to 65% rests with the top ten. Here the sequenced sample was CD4+ or CD8+ T cells sorted from blood, taken in a trial of the OX40 agonist ivuxolimab. This sequence originates from an adult with an advanced solid tumor such as melanoma, head and neck, liver or kidney cancer. The chain recombines TRBV7-6 with TRBJ2-2; 7 positions agree with TRBD1. The CDR3 bases are TGTGCTAGCAGCCCCCACCAGGGGGCGAACACCGGGGAGCTGTTTTTT. This gives the protein CASSPHQGANTGELFF.